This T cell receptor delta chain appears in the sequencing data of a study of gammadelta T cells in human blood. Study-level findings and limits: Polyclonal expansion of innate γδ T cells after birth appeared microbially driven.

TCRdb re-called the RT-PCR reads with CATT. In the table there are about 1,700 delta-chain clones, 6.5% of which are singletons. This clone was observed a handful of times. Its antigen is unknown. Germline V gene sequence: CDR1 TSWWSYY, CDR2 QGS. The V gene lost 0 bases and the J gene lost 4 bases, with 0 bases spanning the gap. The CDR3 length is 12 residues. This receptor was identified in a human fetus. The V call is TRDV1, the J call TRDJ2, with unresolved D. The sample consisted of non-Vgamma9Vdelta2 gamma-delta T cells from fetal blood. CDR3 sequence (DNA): TGTGCTCTTGGGGAACTGACAGCACAACTCTTCTTT. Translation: CALGELTAQLFF.